The next 25 T cell receptor beta chains were all read from a single sample in a study of T cells in Graves' hyperthyroidism and ophthalmopathy. RNA transcripts gave rise to amplified TCR beta CDR3 regions. During a first-round RT-PCR of the TCR CDR3, the HTBI primer set was used. Using its own MiXCR run on the multiplex PCR reads, TCRdb lists one record per CDR3 protein. The sample lists around 660,000 distinct CDR3 sequences, 45% occurring once. Sequenced sample: peripheral blood or thyroid tissue (not recorded which). All receptors come from an adult man with Graves' disease, either hyperthyroidism or ophthalmopathy (not recorded which).

This clonotype has at least ten counts. V is TRBV12-3 or TRBV12-4 and J is TRBJ1-2; weak D call: TRBD1 (5 bases). V was pared by 5 bases and J by 2 bases, with 9 bases between. There are 13 residues in the CDR3. The CDR3 DNA reads as TGTGCCAGCAGTCCCCGACAGAACTATGGCTACACCTTC. Protein product: CASSPRQNYGYTF.

This clonotype was found once. The chain carries TRBV7-8 and TRBJ2-2; TRBD2 aligns across 7 bases. The V and J ends lost 5 bases and 1 base, in that order; junction bases with no gene match: 7. The length of the CDR3 is 16 residues. CDR1 is SGHVS, CDR2 FQNEAQ, per germline. In nucleotides, the CDR3 is TGTGCCAGCAGCCTGGGAGCGGGATTGAACACCGGGGAGCTGTTTTTT. The encoded protein is CASSLGAGLNTGELFF.

This clonotype was seen only once. This may arise from a read error, as a much more abundant clone is one base away. The chain recombines TRBV12-3 or TRBV12-4 with TRBJ2-7, with D uncertain. CDR3 length: 12 amino acids. Trimming pared 1 base from V and 10 bases from J, leaving 11 bases between. CDR3 sequence reads: CASSLGVGDQYF. CDR3 nucleotide sequence: TGTGCCAGCAGTTTAGGGGTAGGCGACCAGTACTTC.

Only a few counts were recorded for this clonotype. The gene calls are TRBV7-8 and TRBJ1-4; no definite D call. From germline, CDR1 is SGHVS and CDR2 FQNEAQ. With 5 bases removed from V and 3 bases from J, the gap between germline ends came to 13 bases. CDR3 length: 15 amino acids. The CDR3 nucleotides read TGTGCCAGCAGCGCCACAGTTAGCTCTAATGAAAAACTGTTTTTT. Residues: CASSATVSSNEKLFF.

The chain employs TRBV11-2 and TRBJ2-5, with 9 bases matching TRBD2. The J segment lost 2 bases and the V segment lost 2 bases, leaving 3 bases of the junction unmatched. Germline-derived CDR1 and CDR2 are SGHAT and FQNNGV. This CDR3 contains 15 residues. The CDR3 bases are TGTGCCAGCAGCTTAACCGGACTAGCGCAAGAGACCCAGTACTTC. It codes for CASSLTGLAQETQYF.

The V gene is TRBV30, the J gene TRBJ2-7, with 9 bases fitting TRBD1. Germline CDR1 and CDR2: GTSNPN and SVGIG (reference sequence). The CDR3 loop spans 13 amino acids. Trimming took 4 bases from V and 4 from J; bases not matched to a gene: 5. The CDR3 loop reads CAWKGDRVYEQYF. The DNA of the CDR3 is TGTGCCTGGAAAGGGGACAGGGTTTACGAGCAGTACTTC.

The V and J genes are TRBV25-1 and TRBJ1-4; tentative D call: TRBD1 (6 bases). The CDR3 has 17 amino acids. V lost 1 base and J lost 5, with 17 bases in between. Germline V gives CDR1 MGHDK, CDR2 SYGVNS. CDR3 bases: TGTGCCAGCAGTGAATTTACCAGGGGAGATTTGAATGAAAAACTGTTTTTT. It specifies CASSEFTRGDLNEKLFF.

The rearrangement uses TRBV7-2 and TRBJ2-7; 7 bases are a match to TRBD1. Unmatched junction bases numbered 19, after V lost 4 bases and J lost 10 bases. The CDR3 length is 16 residues. Germline V gene lookup returns CDR1 SGHTA and CDR2 FQGNSA. CDR3 sequence: CASSYDRAGSTKAQYF. The CDR3 DNA reads TGTGCCAGCAGCTATGACAGGGCGGGTTCGACGAAGGCCCAGTACTTC.

The genes are TRBV12-3 or TRBV12-4 and TRBJ1-6; D not certain. With 3 bases removed from V and 7 bases from J, the gap between germline ends came to 10 bases. The CDR3 length is 14 residues. The CDR3 region is CASSLDQPNSPLHF. The CDR3 coding sequence is TGTGCCAGCAGTTTGGACCAGCCAAATTCACCCCTCCACTTT.

This clonotype has at least ten counts. The chain links TRBV15 to TRBJ1-4, with TRBD1 identical over 9 bases. Germline V lookup: CDR1 LNHNV, CDR2 YYDKDF (reference sequence). J lost 8 bases, V lost 2 bases, and 9 bases had no gene match. There are 16 residues in the CDR3. CDR3 loop: CATSRQRTGVREKLFF. The CDR3 bases are TGTGCCACCAGCAGACAAAGGACAGGGGTCCGAGAAAAACTGTTTTTT.

Concerning this clonotype: The germline gene is not matched at one end of the junction; a read error may be the cause. V is TRBV20-1 and J is TRBJ2-2; 9 positions match TRBD1. CDR1 and CDR2 from the germline V gene are DFQATT and SNEGSKA (reference sequence). The CDR3 is 16 residues long. CDR3 sequence (DNA): TGCAGTGCTAGAGTCCTACAGGGGGCGAAGACCGGGGAGCTGTTTTTT. Translated: CSARVLQGAKTGELFF.

This clonotype was recorded at least ten times. The chain links TRBV29-1 to TRBJ2-7; D uncertain. CDR3 length: 13 amino acids. Germline V gene lookup returns CDR1 SQVTM and CDR2 ANQGSEA. With 4 bases removed from V and 2 bases from J, the gap between germline ends came to 12 bases. CDR3 residues: CSVGSDAAYEQYF. CDR3 in DNA: TGCAGCGTTGGGTCAGATGCTGCCTACGAGCAGTACTTC.

This clonotype was seen ten or more times. The V and J genes are TRBV19 and TRBJ2-5; TRBD2 might be the D (6 bases). Germline V CDR1 and CDR2: LNHDA, SQIVND (reference sequence). V lost 10 bases and J 1 base, leaving 10 bases between the germline ends. The CDR3 has 12 residues. CDR3 DNA: TGTGCCACCTGGGACTCCCAAGAGACCCAGTACTTC. Amino acid sequence: CATWDSQETQYF.

This clonotype was observed many times. The V gene is TRBV7-8, the J gene TRBJ1-2, with D possibly being TRBD1 (6 bases). The V end lost 5 bases, the J end lost 8 bases, and 18 bases lay between the germline ends. Looked up from germline, CDR1 is SGHVS and CDR2 is FQNEAQ. This CDR3 has 14 amino acids. CDR3 DNA: TGTGCCAGCAGCCCCGCCGGGACATTGAGAGGCTACACCTTC. Residues: CASSPAGTLRGYTF.

The chain couples TRBV7-2 to TRBJ2-5; 15 nucleotides agree with TRBD2. The CDR3 is 16 residues long. Germline-derived CDR1 and CDR2 are SGHTA and FQGNSA. After removal of 4 bases from V and 3 bases from J, the junction contained 3 bases not matched to a gene. The CDR3 DNA sequence: TGTGCCAGCAGCTCCGGGACTAGCGGGGGGAAAGAGACCCAGTACTTC. This translates into CASSSGTSGGKETQYF.

This clonotype has just a few counts. The chain couples TRBV29-1 to TRBJ2-5; D may correspond to TRBD1 or TRBD2 (5 bases each). CDR1 is SQVTM, CDR2 ANQGSEA, per germline. Trimming shortened V by 7 bases and J by 4 bases, and 16 bases separated the two germline ends. The CDR3 length is 13 residues. CDR3 region: CSGKAGTLETQYF. CDR3 sequence (DNA): TGCAGCGGCAAAGCCGGGACCCTAGAGACCCAGTACTTC.

This chain uses TRBV29-1 with TRBJ1-3, with D possibly matching TRBD1 (6 bases). The CDR3 has 16 residues. Trimming stripped 3 bases from V and 3 bases from J, with 18 bases between. Germline V gives CDR1 SQVTM, CDR2 ANQGSEA. The CDR3 DNA follows: TGCAGCGTTGACTTGACAGGAGGGGACTATGGAAACACCATATATTTT. This gives the protein CSVDLTGGDYGNTIYF.

There are a few counts of this clonotype. The J gene is TRBJ2-5, the V gene TRBV12-3 or TRBV12-4; D not resolved. The CDR3 is 14 residues long. V was cut by 2 bases and J by 3 bases, with 10 bases left in between. In nucleotides, the CDR3 is TGTGCCAGCAGTTTACGGCGTCGAGAAGAGACCCAGTACTTC. Its protein product is CASSLRRREETQYF.

J is TRBJ2-5 and V is TRBV6-5, with D maybe TRBD1 (6 bases). This CDR3 region has 16 residues. Trimming cost V 5 bases and J 7 bases, with 23 bases left between them. Germline lookup yields CDR1 MNHEY and CDR2 SVGAGI. CDR3 DNA: TGTGCCAGCAGTCCCCGTTGGGACACTCGTTATGTGACCCAGTACTTC. This codes for CASSPRWDTRYVTQYF.

The chain couples TRBV5-6 to TRBJ1-2; D remains unclear. Germline loops: CDR1 SGHDT, CDR2 YYEEEE. The CDR3 consists of 13 residues. Trimming left V 2 bases short and J 10 bases short, with 15 bases between. CDR3 residues: CASSLSAFEDYTF. The CDR3 DNA reads as TGTGCCAGCAGCTTATCAGCATTCGAAGACTACACCTTC.

This clonotype was seen more than once but under ten times. The rearrangement uses TRBV6-5 and TRBJ2-7; D unclear. With 7 bases removed from V and 3 bases from J, the gap between germline ends came to 7 bases. In germline, CDR1 is MNHEY, CDR2 SVGAGI. CDR3 size: 11 residues. The CDR3 sequence is CASNAVYEQYF. CDR3 bases: TGTGCCAGCAACGCAGTCTACGAGCAGTACTTC.

As concerns this clonotype: This could be a read error, since a much larger clone is one nucleotide away. This sequence joins TRBV10-3 and TRBJ1-5; TRBD1 is a possible D gene (6 bases). The CDR3 has 13 residues. V lost 6 bases and J 6 bases, leaving 12 bases between the germline ends. Germline-derived CDR1 and CDR2 are ENHRY and SYGVKD. CDR3: CAIRQGSSQPQHF. In DNA form, the CDR3 reads TGTGCCATCAGACAGGGATCGAGTCAGCCCCAGCATTTT.

The chain has TRBV5-1 and TRBJ1-1, with D possibly TRBD1 on 5 matching bases. Per the germline V gene, CDR1 is SGHRS and CDR2 is YFSETQ. The CDR3 is 17 amino acids. Trimming cost V 5 bases and J 4 bases, with 24 bases left between them. The CDR3 nucleotides read TGCGCCAGCAGTTTGTCAGGGCCTGGTTCAGATGGCACTGAAGCTTTCTTT. This codes for CASSLSGPGSDGTEAFF.

The chain carries TRBV20-1 and TRBJ2-5; D remains ambiguous. The CDR3 is 14 amino acids. Per germline, CDR1 DFQATT and CDR2 SNEGSKA (reference sequence). Trimming removed 0 bases at V and 5 bases at J, with 13 bases between. The CDR3 DNA follows: TGCAGTGCTAGAGATAACAGCAGAATGGAGACCCAGTACTTC. This gives the protein CSARDNSRMETQYF.

The V gene is TRBV7-2, the J gene TRBJ1-3; 8 bases agree with TRBD1. With V trimmed by 5 bases and J by 4 bases, 7 bases remained unmatched. Germline CDR1 reads SGHTA; CDR2 reads FQGNSA. The CDR3 has 15 residues. The DNA of the CDR3 is TGTGCCAGCAGCATTGGGACAGGCTACGGAAACACCATATATTTT. Translation gives CASSIGTGYGNTIYF.